These 9 T cell receptor beta chains originate from one sample sequenced in a study of CD8 T cells in ankylosing spondylitis. Findings and limits, study-wide: Blood from ankylosing spondylitis patients appeared to carry a characteristic eight-variant TCR beta motif.

From the 5' RACE reads, TCRdb called clonotypes with MiXCR, one entry per CDR3 protein. The data show under 550,000 distinct CDR3 sequences, 25% to 30% seen once. These receptors' targets are unknown. Sample: blood, either unsorted or a sorted T cell fraction (not recorded which). These receptors were obtained from a male donor with ankylosing spondylitis.

This clonotype has just a few counts. The chain recombines TRBV7-8 with TRBJ2-7, with 9 bases lining up with TRBD1. Germline V gene data show CDR1 as SGHVS and CDR2 as FQNEAQ. The length of the CDR3 is 15 residues. Trimming removed 1 base from V and 4 bases from J; junction bases left unmatched: 5. The DNA for the CDR3 is TGTGCCAGCAGCTTAGGGGGACAGGGCTCTTACGAGCAGTACGTC. This gives the protein CASSLGGQGSYEQYV.

The chain recombines TRBV3-1 with TRBJ2-5; 12 nucleotides line up with TRBD2. The CDR3 extends over 15 amino acids. Germline V gene lookup returns CDR1 LGHDT and CDR2 YNNKEL (reference sequence). Trimming cost V 6 bases and J 2 bases; bases outside gene matches: 4. The CDR3 here is CASRPGLAGQETQYF. DNA of the CDR3: TGTGCCAGCAGGCCAGGACTAGCGGGGCAAGAGACCCAGTACTTC.

This clonotype has at least ten counts. This chain links TRBV5-1 with TRBJ2-2; 7 bases map to TRBD2. CDR3 length equals 13 residues. Germline trimming cut 5 bases from V and 3 bases from J; bases unmatched to any gene: 1. The V gene's germline CDR1 is SGHRS and CDR2 YFSETQ. CDR3 coding DNA: TGCGCCAGCAGACGGGAGGACACCGGGGAGCTGTTTTTT. This translates into CASRREDTGELFF.

The chain couples TRBV24-1 to TRBJ2-3; either TRBD1 or TRBD2 may fit D (7 bases each). V lost 6 bases to trimming and J lost 6 bases, with 21 bases between them. Germline assignment: CDR1 KGHDR and CDR2 SFDVKD. This CDR3 is built from 16 residues. The CDR3 DNA reads as TGTGCCACCAGTCGAGGTAGGGAGGGGGCTCGTGATACGCAGTATTTT. Translated: CATSRGREGARDTQYF.

The table lists this clonotype with a few counts. This chain uses TRBV20-1 with TRBJ2-3; 15 positions agree with TRBD2. CDR3 size: 17 residues. After removal of 5 bases from V and 2 bases from J, the junction contained 8 bases not matched to a gene. Germline-derived CDR1 and CDR2 are DFQATT and SNEGSKA (reference sequence). CDR3 loop: CSAEPGLAGGLTDTQYF. CDR3 nucleotide sequence: TGCAGTGCTGAACCGGGACTAGCGGGAGGCCTCACAGATACGCAGTATTTT.

This clonotype was found a few times. A junction boundary mismatches the germline segment, possibly from a read error. V gene TRBV24-1 combines with J gene TRBJ2-3; a weak D match, TRBD2 (7 bases). This CDR3 contains 18 residues. Germline V gives CDR1 KGHDR, CDR2 SFDVKD. The CDR3: CATSDPRGEPGGTYTQYF. CDR3 DNA sequence: TGTGCCACCAGTGATCCCCGGGGGGAGCCGGGGGGCACATATACGCAGTATTTT.

Only a few counts were recorded for this clonotype. The J gene is TRBJ2-5, the V gene TRBV5-1; TRBD1 or TRBD2 may be the D gene (6 bases each). Germline lookup yields CDR1 SGHRS and CDR2 YFSETQ. The CDR3 has 16 amino acids. V was shortened by 1 base and J by 5 bases, with 18 bases between the two germline ends. DNA for the CDR3: TGCGCCAGCAGCTTGATGGGGGGATCAGGGGAGGAGACCCAGTACTTC. It specifies CASSLMGGSGEETQYF.

This clonotype was counted only a few times. V gene TRBV4-1 combines with J gene TRBJ1-3, with D hard to call. This CDR3 is 20 amino acids long. Germline CDR1 MGHRA, CDR2 YSYEKL. V shed 0 bases and J shed 0 bases, with 21 bases lying between them. The CDR3 reads CASSQDLWRGGTFSGNTIYF. CDR3 DNA sequence: TGCGCCAGCAGCCAAGATCTTTGGCGGGGTGGAACTTTCTCTGGAAACACCATATATTTT.

This clonotype came up a few times. CDR3 protein: CASSRQGVSYEQYV. Written as DNA, the CDR3 is TGTGCCAGCAGTAGACAGGGGGTCTCATACGAGCAGTACGTC. The chain uses TRBV6-1 and TRBJ2-7; 9 positions match TRBD1. The CDR3 totals 14 residues. With V trimmed by 5 bases and J by 4 bases, 6 bases remained unmatched. Germline CDR1 MNHNS, CDR2 SASEGT.